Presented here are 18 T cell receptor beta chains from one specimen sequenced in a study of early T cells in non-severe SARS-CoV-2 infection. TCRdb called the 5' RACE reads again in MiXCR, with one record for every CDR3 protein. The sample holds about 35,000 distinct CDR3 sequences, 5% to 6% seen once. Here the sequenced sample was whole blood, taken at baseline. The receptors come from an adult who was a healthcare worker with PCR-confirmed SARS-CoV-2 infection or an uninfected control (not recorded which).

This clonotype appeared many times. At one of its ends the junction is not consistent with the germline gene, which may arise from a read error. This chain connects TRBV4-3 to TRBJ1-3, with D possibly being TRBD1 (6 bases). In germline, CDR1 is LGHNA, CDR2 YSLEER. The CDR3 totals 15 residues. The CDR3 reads CASSQAGESENTIYF. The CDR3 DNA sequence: TGCGCCAGCAGCCAGGCAGGGGAGTCTGAAAACACCATATATTTT.

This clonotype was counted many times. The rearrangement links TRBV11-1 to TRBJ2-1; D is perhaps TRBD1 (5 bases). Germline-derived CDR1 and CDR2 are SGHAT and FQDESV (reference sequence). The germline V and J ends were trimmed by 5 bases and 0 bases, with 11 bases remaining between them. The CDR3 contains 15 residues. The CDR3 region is CASSQQVSSYNEQFF. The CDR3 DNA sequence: TGTGCCAGCAGCCAACAGGTGAGCTCCTACAATGAGCAGTTCTTC.

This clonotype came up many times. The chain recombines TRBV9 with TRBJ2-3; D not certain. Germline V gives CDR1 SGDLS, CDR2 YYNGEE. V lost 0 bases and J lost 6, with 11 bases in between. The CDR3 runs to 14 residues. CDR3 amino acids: CASSVAFQDDTQYF. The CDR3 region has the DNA TGTGCCAGCAGCGTAGCCTTTCAGGACGATACGCAGTATTTT.

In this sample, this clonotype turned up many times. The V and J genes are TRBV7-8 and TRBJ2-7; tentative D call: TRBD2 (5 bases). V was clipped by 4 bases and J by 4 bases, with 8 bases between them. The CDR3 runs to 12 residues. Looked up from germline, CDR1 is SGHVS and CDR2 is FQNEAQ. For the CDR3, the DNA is TGTGCCAGCAGCTACGGGGAGTACGAGCAGTACGTC. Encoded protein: CASSYGEYEQYV.

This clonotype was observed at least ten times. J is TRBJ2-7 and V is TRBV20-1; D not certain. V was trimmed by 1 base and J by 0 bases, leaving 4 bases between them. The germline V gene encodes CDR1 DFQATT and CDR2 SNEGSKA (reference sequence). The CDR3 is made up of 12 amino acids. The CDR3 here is CSARGDSYEQYF. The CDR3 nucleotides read TGCAGTGCTAGAGGTGACTCCTACGAGCAGTACTTC.

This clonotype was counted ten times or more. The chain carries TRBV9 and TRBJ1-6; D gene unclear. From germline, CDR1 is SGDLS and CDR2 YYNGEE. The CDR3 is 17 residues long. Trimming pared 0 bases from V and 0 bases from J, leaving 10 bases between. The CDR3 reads CASSVGSGSSYNSPLHF. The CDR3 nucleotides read TGTGCCAGCAGCGTAGGTTCCGGGAGCTCCTATAATTCACCCCTCCACTTT.

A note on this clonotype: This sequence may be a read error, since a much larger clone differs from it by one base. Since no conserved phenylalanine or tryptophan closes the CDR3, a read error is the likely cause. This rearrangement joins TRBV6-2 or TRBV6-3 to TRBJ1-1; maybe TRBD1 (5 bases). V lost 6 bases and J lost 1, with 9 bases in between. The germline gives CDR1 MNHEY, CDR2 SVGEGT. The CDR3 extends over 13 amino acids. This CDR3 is CASSDRRNTEAFI. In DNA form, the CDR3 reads TGTGCCAGCAGCGACAGACGGAACACTGAAGCTTTCATT.

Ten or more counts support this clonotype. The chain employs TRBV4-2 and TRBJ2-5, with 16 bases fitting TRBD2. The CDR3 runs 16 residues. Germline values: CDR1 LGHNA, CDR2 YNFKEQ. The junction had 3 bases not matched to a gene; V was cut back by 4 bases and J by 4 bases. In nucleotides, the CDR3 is TGTGCCAGCAGCCCCGGGACTAGCGGGAGGGCAGAGACCCAGTACTTC. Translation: CASSPGTSGRAETQYF.

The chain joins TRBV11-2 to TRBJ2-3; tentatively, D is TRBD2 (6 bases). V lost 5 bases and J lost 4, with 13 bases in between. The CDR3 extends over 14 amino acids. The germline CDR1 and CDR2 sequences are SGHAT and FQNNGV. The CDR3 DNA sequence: TGTGCCAGCAGCCAACGACTAGATCCAGATACGCAGTATTTT. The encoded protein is CASSQRLDPDTQYF. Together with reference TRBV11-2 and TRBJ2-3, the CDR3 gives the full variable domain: EAGVAQSPRYKIIEKRQSVAFWCNPISGHATLYWYQQILGQGPKLLIQFQNNGVVDDSQLPKDRFSAERLKGVDSTLKIQPAKLEDSAVYLCASSQRLDPDTQYFGPGTRLTVL.

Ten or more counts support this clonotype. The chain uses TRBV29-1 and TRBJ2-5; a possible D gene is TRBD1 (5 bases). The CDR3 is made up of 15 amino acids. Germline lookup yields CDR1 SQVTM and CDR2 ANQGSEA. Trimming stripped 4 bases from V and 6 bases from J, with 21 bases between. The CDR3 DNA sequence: TGCAGCGTTGGATTGGACACTTCCTTTAGGAAGACCCAGTACTTC. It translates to CSVGLDTSFRKTQYF.

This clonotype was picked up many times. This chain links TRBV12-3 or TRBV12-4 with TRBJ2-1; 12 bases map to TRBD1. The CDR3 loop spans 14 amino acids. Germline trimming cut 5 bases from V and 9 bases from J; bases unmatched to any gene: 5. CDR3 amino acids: CASSLGTGGSEQFF. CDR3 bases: TGTGCCAGCAGTCTAGGGACAGGGGGCTCTGAGCAGTTCTTC.

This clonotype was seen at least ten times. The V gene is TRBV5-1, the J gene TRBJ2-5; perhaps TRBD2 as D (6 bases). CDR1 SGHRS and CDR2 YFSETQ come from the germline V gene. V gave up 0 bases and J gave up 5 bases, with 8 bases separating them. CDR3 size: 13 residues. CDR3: CASSLGRGETQYF. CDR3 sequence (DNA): TGCGCCAGCAGCTTGGGACGGGGGGAGACCCAGTACTTC.

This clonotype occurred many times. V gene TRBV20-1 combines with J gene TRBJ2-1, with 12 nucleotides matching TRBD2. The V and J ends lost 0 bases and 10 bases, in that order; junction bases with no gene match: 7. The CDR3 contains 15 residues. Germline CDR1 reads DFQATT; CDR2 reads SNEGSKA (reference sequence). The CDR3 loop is CSARDRTSGRLEQFF. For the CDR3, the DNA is TGCAGTGCTAGAGATAGAACTAGCGGGAGGCTAGAGCAGTTCTTC.

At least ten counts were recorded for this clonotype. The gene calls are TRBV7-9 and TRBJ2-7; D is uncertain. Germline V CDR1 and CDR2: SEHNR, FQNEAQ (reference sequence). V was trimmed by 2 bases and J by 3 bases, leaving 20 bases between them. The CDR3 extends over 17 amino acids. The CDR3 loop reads CASSLPKLPLGIYEQYF. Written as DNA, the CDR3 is TGTGCCAGCAGCTTACCGAAACTGCCTCTGGGGATCTACGAGCAGTACTTC.

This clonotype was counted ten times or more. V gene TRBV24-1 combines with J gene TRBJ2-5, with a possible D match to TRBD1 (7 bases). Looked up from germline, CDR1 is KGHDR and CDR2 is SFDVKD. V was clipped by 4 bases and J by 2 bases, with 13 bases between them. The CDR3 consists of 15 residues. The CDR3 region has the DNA TGTGCCACCAGTGAATCAGGGGGGTGGCAAGAGACCCAGTACTTC. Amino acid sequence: CATSESGGWQETQYF.

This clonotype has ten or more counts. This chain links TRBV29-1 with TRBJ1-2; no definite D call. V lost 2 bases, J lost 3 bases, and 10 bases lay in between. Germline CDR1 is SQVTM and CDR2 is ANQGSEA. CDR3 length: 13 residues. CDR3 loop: CSVEQPNHYGYTF. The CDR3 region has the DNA TGCAGCGTTGAACAGCCAAACCACTATGGCTACACCTTC.

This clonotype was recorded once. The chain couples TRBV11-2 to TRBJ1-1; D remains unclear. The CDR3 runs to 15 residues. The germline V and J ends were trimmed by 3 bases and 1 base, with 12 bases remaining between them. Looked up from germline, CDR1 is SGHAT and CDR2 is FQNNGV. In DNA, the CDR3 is TGTGCCAGCAGCTTTGGCTTTCGGACGAACACTGAAGCTTTCTTT. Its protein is CASSFGFRTNTEAFF.

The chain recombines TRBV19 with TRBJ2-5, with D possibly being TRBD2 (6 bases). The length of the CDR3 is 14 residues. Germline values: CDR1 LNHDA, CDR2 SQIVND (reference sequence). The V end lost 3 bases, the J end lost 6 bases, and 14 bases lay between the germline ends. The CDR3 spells CASSMTGSSKTQYF. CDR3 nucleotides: TGTGCCAGTAGTATGACCGGGAGTAGCAAGACCCAGTACTTC. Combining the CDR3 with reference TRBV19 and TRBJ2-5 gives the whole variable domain DGGITQSPKYLFRKEGQNVTLSCEQNLNHDAMYWYRQDPGQGLRLIYYSQIVNDFQKGDIAEGYSVSREKKESFPLTVTSAQKNPTAFYLCASSMTGSSKTQYFGPGTRLLVL.